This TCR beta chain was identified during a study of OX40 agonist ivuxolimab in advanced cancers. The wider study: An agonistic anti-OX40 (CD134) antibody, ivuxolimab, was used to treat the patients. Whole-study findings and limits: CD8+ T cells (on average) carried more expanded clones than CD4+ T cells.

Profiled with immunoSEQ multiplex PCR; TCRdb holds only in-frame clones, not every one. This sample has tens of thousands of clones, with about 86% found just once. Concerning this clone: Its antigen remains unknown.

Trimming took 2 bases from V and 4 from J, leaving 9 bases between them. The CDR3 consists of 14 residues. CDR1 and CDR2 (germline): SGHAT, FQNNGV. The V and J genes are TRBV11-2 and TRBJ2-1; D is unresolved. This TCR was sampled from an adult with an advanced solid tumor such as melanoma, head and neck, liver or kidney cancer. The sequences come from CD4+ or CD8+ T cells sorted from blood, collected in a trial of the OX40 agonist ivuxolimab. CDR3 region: CASSLQWAYNEQFF. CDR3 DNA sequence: TGTGCCAGCAGCTTACAGTGGGCTTACAATGAGCAGTTCTTC. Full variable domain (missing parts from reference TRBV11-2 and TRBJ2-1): EAGVAQSPRYKIIEKRQSVAFWCNPISGHATLYWYQQILGQGPKLLIQFQNNGVVDDSQLPKDRFSAERLKGVDSTLKIQPAKLEDSAVYLCASSLQWAYNEQFFGPGTRLTVL.